Sequencing of this T cell receptor beta chain was carried out in a study of blood T cell repertoires in COVID-19. Study overall: The study drew acute and convalescent COVID-19 samples from the United States, Italy and Spain.

V lost 4 bases, J lost 1 base, and 5 bases stayed unmatched. This CDR3 spans 15 amino acids. Germline assignment: CDR1 SGHVS and CDR2 FNYEAQ. Clones were sequenced by immunoSEQ multiplex PCR, and TCRdb holds only the in-frame ones, with some missing. This sample has some 49,000 clones; over 85% occur once, and the top ten carry about 20%. The chain joins TRBV7-6 to TRBJ2-3; 7 nucleotides line up with TRBD1. The sequenced material came from peripheral blood. The sequence was collected from a man aged 70-80 years with active COVID-19. The CDR3 is CASSSQGVGTDTQYF. The DNA for the CDR3 is TGTGCCAGCAGCTCCCAGGGGGTTGGCACAGATACGCAGTATTTT.